The sequence of this TCR beta chain was determined in a study of identical twins. TCRdb reprocessed the 5' RACE reads via MiXCR and lists one record per CDR3 protein. The sample has under 400,000 distinct CDR3 sequences, approximately 8.8% seen once. This clonotype was counted between two and nine times. Its antigen is still unknown. Overall study results and limits: Diverse VJ usage suggested most zero-insertion clonotypes were not invariant T cells. Beta out-of-frame twin sharing showed a weaker excess.

Only healthy Caucasians were included as donors. The CDR3 runs 17 residues. Germline CDR1 reads DFQATT; CDR2 reads SNEGSKA (reference sequence). V was pared by 6 bases and J by 1 base, with 22 bases between. The sequenced material came from naive T cells sorted from blood. The source is a woman aged 45 to 65 in good health. The J gene is TRBJ2-4, the V gene TRBV20-1; perhaps TRBD2 as D (5 bases). The CDR3: CSAQSGVDYVAKNIQYF. In DNA form, the CDR3 reads TGCAGTGCCCAAAGCGGTGTTGACTACGTGGCCAAAAACATTCAGTACTTC.